The entry below describes one T cell receptor beta chain. Its antigen is undetermined. TCRdb's table, derived via immunoSEQ multiplex PCR, lists solely in-frame clones and lacks some. The table lists 45,000 to 55,000 clones, around 73% of them singletons. CDR3 length equals 15 residues. Germline V gene sequence: CDR1 SEHNR, CDR2 FQNEAQ (reference sequence). V was cut by 3 bases and J by 0 bases, with 6 bases left in between. All patients relapsed after autologous stem cell transplantation, and brentuximab vedotin exposure varied. The record originates from a study of PD-1 blockade in classical Hodgkin lymphoma. Study-level points and caveats: Only CD4+ TCR diversity, not CD8+, had risen significantly by C4D1. Sources of repertoire differences remain undefined, possibly disease activity or prior therapy. As was reported, newly diagnosed patients showed lower baseline TCR diversity than healthy donors did. After ASCT, patients who started nivolumab under 1 year later were excluded.

This TCR was sampled from a human donor with classical Hodgkin lymphoma. The J gene is TRBJ2-6, the V gene TRBV7-9, with D unresolved. Sequenced material: peripheral blood mononuclear cells (PBMCs), taken before the second cycle of nivolumab. Here the CDR3 DNA reads TGTGCCAGCAGCTTCCCTTTCTCTGGGGCCAACGTCCTGACTTTC. It encodes CASSFPFSGANVLTF.